This section outlines one TCR beta chain sequence together with its context. The source of the sample is a study of patients and donors after allogeneic stem cell transplantation. MiXCR, run by TCRdb on the RT-PCR reads, gives a single entry per CDR3 protein. The sample holds a few hundred thousand distinct CDR3 sequences; around 40% are singletons and the top ten take roughly 12%. Germline V lookup: CDR1 MNHNS, CDR2 SASEGT. Trimming removed 4 bases from V and 4 bases from J; junction bases left unmatched: 4. This CDR3 spans 15 amino acids. Sequenced material: blood, either unsorted or a sorted T cell fraction (not recorded which). V usage is TRBV6-1 and J usage is TRBJ2-3, with TRBD2 matching 11 bases. The source of this sequence is a human donor who was either an allogeneic HSCT recipient or a stem cell or donor lymphocyte infusion donor (not recorded which). It is not recorded whose cells these are; they may come from a transplant donor. The CDR3 DNA follows: TGTGCCAGCAGTGGTAGCGGGGGGGCCTCAGATACGCAGTATTTT. Translating it yields CASSGSGGASDTQYF.